Shown below are 17 T cell receptor beta chains from a single sample sequenced in a study of OX40 agonist ivuxolimab in advanced cancers. The repertoire was sequenced with immunoSEQ multiplex PCR; TCRdb's copy has only in-frame clones and lacks some. The sample contains tens of thousands of clones, roughly 90% of which appear only once. Here the sequenced sample was CD4+ or CD8+ T cells sorted from blood, taken in a trial of the OX40 agonist ivuxolimab. Receptors were obtained from an adult with an advanced solid tumor such as melanoma, head and neck, liver or kidney cancer.

The chain recombines TRBV2 with TRBJ2-7; D not resolved. The germline V and J ends were trimmed by 6 bases and 2 bases, with 17 bases remaining between them. CDR3 size: 15 residues. Germline CDR1 and CDR2: SNHLY and FYNNEI. DNA of the CDR3: TGTGCCAGCAGCGCCCCAAGGGCTCTGACCTACGAGCAGTACTTC. Translation gives CASSAPRALTYEQYF. The full variable domain, completed using reference TRBV2 and TRBJ2-7, is EPEVTQTPSHQVTQMGQEVILRCVPISNHLYFYWYRQILGQKVEFLVSFYNNEISEKSEIFDDQFSVERPDGSNFTLKIRSTKLEDSAMYFCASSAPRALTYEQYFGPGTRLTVT.

The chain recombines TRBV6-5 with TRBJ2-7; D might be TRBD2 (6 bases). This CDR3 comprises 13 residues. Germline V gene sequence: CDR1 MNHEY, CDR2 SVGAGI. V lost 6 bases and J 2 bases, leaving 11 bases between the germline ends. The CDR3 protein is CASSGSHPYEQYF. The CDR3 DNA is TGTGCCAGCAGCGGGAGCCATCCCTACGAGCAGTACTTC.

Only a few counts were recorded for this clone. The chain uses TRBV5-1 and TRBJ1-2; weak D call: TRBD1 (5 bases). Germline V CDR1 and CDR2: SGHRS, YFSETQ. This CDR3 has 15 residues. The V gene lost 4 bases and the J gene lost 2 bases, with 15 bases spanning the gap. CDR3 coding DNA: TGCGCCAGCAGCCCCGGGGCGGAAGGGAACTATGGCTACACCTTC. It specifies CASSPGAEGNYGYTF.

The chain has TRBV4-1 and TRBJ2-6; perhaps TRBD1 as D (6 bases). The V end was cut by 0 bases, the J end by 0 bases, with 9 bases between. The CDR3 contains 17 residues. Germline loops: CDR1 MGHRA, CDR2 YSYEKL. CDR3 bases: TGCGCCAGCAGCCAAGAGGAACAGGGCTCTGGGGCCAACGTCCTGACTTTC. Its translation: CASSQEEQGSGANVLTF.

This chain connects TRBV4-2 to TRBJ2-5; 8 positions agree with TRBD2. The germline gives CDR1 LGHNA, CDR2 YNFKEQ. This CDR3 has 17 residues. V shed 0 bases, J shed 5 bases, and the junction held 11 bases outside the gene matches. This CDR3 is CASSQDPTSERGETQYF. CDR3 DNA: TGTGCCAGCAGCCAAGATCCGACTAGCGAGAGGGGGGAGACCCAGTACTTC.

The chain links TRBV5-1 to TRBJ2-2, with D perhaps TRBD2 (6 bases). This CDR3 region has 16 residues. The V end lost 4 bases, the J end lost 0 bases, and 13 bases lay between the germline ends. Germline V CDR1 and CDR2: SGHRS, YFSETQ. CDR3 nucleotide sequence: TGCGCCAGCAGCCCACGGCCGGGAGCGAACACCGGGGAGCTGTTTTTT. It encodes CASSPRPGANTGELFF.

V is TRBV6-1 and J is TRBJ1-5; TRBD1 might be the D (5 bases). Germline V CDR1 and CDR2: MNHNS, SASEGT. V lost 7 bases to trimming and J lost 2 bases, with 15 bases between them. The CDR3 is 15 amino acids. CDR3 nucleotides: TGTGCCAGCACCTACGTCGGGGGTGGCAATCAGCCCCAGCATTTT. It encodes CASTYVGGGNQPQHF.

The V and J genes are TRBV7-6 and TRBJ1-3; TRBD1 is a possible D gene (5 bases). V gave up 5 bases and J gave up 3 bases, with 14 bases separating them. The germline gives CDR1 SGHVS, CDR2 FNYEAQ. This CDR3 has 15 residues. This CDR3 reads CASSLEGRDGNTIYF. For the CDR3, the DNA is TGTGCCAGCAGCCTAGAAGGCAGGGATGGAAACACCATATATTTT.

The V gene is TRBV7-2, the J gene TRBJ2-1; no firm D call. The V and J ends lost 5 bases and 0 bases respectively, with 5 bases between them. The CDR3 is made up of 13 amino acids. CDR1 and CDR2 (germline): SGHTA, FQGNSA. DNA of the CDR3: TGTGCCAGCAGCCGGAGCTCCTACAATGAGCAGTTCTTC. Translated: CASSRSSYNEQFF.

This clone came up once. The rearrangement joins TRBV10-3 to TRBJ1-5; D is uncertain. This CDR3 is 13 amino acids long. V was clipped by 2 bases and J by 5 bases, with 7 bases between them. The germline V gene encodes CDR1 ENHRY and CDR2 SYGVKD. CDR3 residues: CAISERWDQPQHF. Written as DNA, the CDR3 is TGTGCCATCAGTGAGAGGTGGGATCAGCCCCAGCATTTT.

This chain uses TRBV19 with TRBJ2-2; D not resolved. The CDR3 consists of 14 residues. The ends were cut back, 11 bases at V and 7 bases at J, with 20 bases in the middle. Germline-derived CDR1 and CDR2 are LNHDA and SQIVND (reference sequence). The CDR3 loop is CASSGTWGIGELFF. In DNA, the CDR3 is TGTGCCTCCTCCGGAACGTGGGGAATCGGGGAGCTGTTTTTT.

The chain links TRBV4-2 to TRBJ1-1, with 9 bases lining up with TRBD1. After removal of 2 bases from V and 3 bases from J, the junction contained 7 bases not matched to a gene. The length of the CDR3 is 16 residues. Germline V gives CDR1 LGHNA, CDR2 YNFKEQ. The CDR3 DNA sequence: TGTGCCAGCAGCCAAACAGGGGGCATGTCGTACACTGAAGCTTTCTTT. It specifies CASSQTGGMSYTEAFF.

CDR3 DNA sequence: TGTGCCAGCAGCCAAGATCCGGGAAGGATAGGCTCACCCCTCCACTTT. This encodes CASSQDPGRIGSPLHF. The gene calls are TRBV4-2 and TRBJ1-6; D not resolved. Germline CDR1 is LGHNA and CDR2 is YNFKEQ. This CDR3 is 16 amino acids long. The V end lost 0 bases, the J end lost 10 bases, and 16 bases lay between the germline ends.

The chain employs TRBV28 and TRBJ1-1; the D is unclear. Germline V lookup: CDR1 MDHEN, CDR2 SYDVKM. Between the trimmed V and J ends, which lost 3 bases and 8 bases, there was a span of 13 bases. The CDR3 is 13 amino acids. CDR3 nucleotides: TGTGCCAGCAGTTTCGGACTGCCAGACGAAGCTTTCTTT. This encodes CASSFGLPDEAFF.

CDR3 in amino acids: CASRISLVPYNEQFF. CDR3 coding DNA: TGTGCCAGTAGAATATCTCTAGTACCCTACAATGAGCAGTTCTTC. The rearrangement joins TRBV19 to TRBJ2-1; D is ambiguous. Looked up from germline, CDR1 is LNHDA and CDR2 is SQIVND (reference sequence). V shed 6 bases and J shed 2 bases, with 14 bases lying between them. The CDR3 loop spans 15 amino acids.

This chain connects TRBV15 to TRBJ2-5; D possibly corresponds to TRBD1 (5 bases). Germline V CDR1 and CDR2: LNHNV, YYDKDF (reference sequence). V lost 2 bases, J lost 10 bases, and 14 bases lay in between. The CDR3 is 13 residues long. The CDR3 DNA reads as TGTGCCACCAGCAGATTAAAAGACAGTCACCAGTACTTC. Residues: CATSRLKDSHQYF. Full variable domain (remainder filled in from reference TRBV15 and TRBJ2-5): DAMVIQNPRYQVTQFGKPVTLSCSQTLNHNVMYWYQQKSSQAPKLLFHYYDKDFNNEADTPDNFQSRRPNTSFCFLDIRSPGLGDTAMYLCATSRLKDSHQYFGPGTRLLVL.

This clone was seen only once. The chain couples TRBV9 to TRBJ2-2, with D possibly being TRBD1 (5 bases). Germline values: CDR1 SGDLS, CDR2 YYNGEE. Deletions cut 0 bases from V and 9 bases from J, with 9 bases between. The CDR3 runs 13 residues. CDR3 nucleotide sequence: TGTGCCAGCAGCGTAGACAGGCACCGGGAGCTGTTTTTT. Its protein is CASSVDRHRELFF.